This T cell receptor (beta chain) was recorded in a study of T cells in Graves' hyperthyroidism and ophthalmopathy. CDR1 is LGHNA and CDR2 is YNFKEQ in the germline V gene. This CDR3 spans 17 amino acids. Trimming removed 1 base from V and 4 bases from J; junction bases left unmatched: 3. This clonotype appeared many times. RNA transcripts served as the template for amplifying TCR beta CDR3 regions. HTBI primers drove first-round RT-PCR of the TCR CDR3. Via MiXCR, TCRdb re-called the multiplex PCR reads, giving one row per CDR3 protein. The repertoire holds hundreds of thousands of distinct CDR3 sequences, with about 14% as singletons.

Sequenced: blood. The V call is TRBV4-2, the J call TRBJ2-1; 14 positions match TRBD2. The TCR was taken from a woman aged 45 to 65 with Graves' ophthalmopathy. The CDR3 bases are TGTGCCAGCAGCCAAGGACTAGCGGGAGGGAGGTACAATGAGCAGTTCTTC. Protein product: CASSQGLAGGRYNEQFF.